The clone carrying this T cell receptor (beta chain) came up a few times. Its target is not known. With the read ending 3 residues before the CDR3 end, the germline J gene is used to fill in that end. This sample was included in a study of T cell clonality in common variable immunodeficiency. Some clones are missing from TCRdb's copy, which holds only in-frame ones; the method was immunoSEQ multiplex PCR. The table lists over 30,000 clones, with no singletons. Study-wide points: Common variable immunodeficiency TCR beta sequences reportedly had fewer deletions and N-nucleotide insertions.

The CDR3 is 12 amino acids. The V end lost 8 bases, the J end lost 2 bases, and 9 bases lay between the germline ends. Germline CDR1 is SGHVS and CDR2 is FNYEAQ. Specimen: peripheral blood mononuclear cells. The receptor comes from a human donor with common variable immunodeficiency. The chain joins TRBV7-6 to TRBJ2-5, with D perhaps matching TRBD1 (5 bases). Incomplete CDR3 DNA: TGTGCCAGCGGGGCTGTTCAAGAGACC. This codes for CASGAVQET. The whole CDR3 sequence reads CASGAVQETQYF.